The clone carrying this T cell receptor beta chain has ten or more counts. Its antigen is unidentified. These data belong to a study of T-cell reconstitution after alpha-beta-depleted transplantation in children. Whole-study results and caveats: In patients about two months after transplant, alpha-beta T cells reportedly arose from several hundred expanded graft clones. Recipient T cells and thymic progenitors that survived gave rise to the high TCRbeta diversity observed at day 60 in some patients.

This CDR3 has 16 amino acids. Germline V gives CDR1 SGHKS, CDR2 YYEKEE (reference sequence). Unmatched junction bases numbered 6, after V lost 3 bases and J lost 2 bases. TCRbeta library preparation incorporated unique molecular identifiers. TCRdb processed the PCR reads anew with MiXCR; each CDR3 protein has one entry. The sample lists 250,000 or so distinct CDR3 sequences, around 8% occurring once. The J gene is TRBJ2-7, the V gene TRBV5-5; TRBD2 matches 12 bases. Sample: PBMCs, mostly from graft donor cells, taken 180 days after TCRalphabeta/CD19-depleted stem cell transplant. This sequence was found in a male patient younger than 18 who had a stem cell transplant for acute lymphoblastic leukemia, so the T cells may come from the graft donor. The chain's CDR3 is CASSSMTSGRPYEQYF. CDR3 DNA: TGTGCCAGCAGCTCCATGACTAGCGGGAGACCCTACGAGCAGTACTTC.